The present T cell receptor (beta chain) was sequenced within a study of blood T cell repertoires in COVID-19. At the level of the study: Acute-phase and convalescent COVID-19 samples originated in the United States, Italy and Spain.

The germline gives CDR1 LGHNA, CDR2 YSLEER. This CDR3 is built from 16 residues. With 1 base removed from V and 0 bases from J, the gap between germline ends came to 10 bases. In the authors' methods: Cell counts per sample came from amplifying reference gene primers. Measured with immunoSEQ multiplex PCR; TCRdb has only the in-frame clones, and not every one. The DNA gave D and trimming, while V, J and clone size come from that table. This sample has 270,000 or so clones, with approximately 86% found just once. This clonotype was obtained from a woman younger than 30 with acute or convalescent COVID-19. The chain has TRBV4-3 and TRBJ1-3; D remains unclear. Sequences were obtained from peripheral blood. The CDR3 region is CASSQGIRYSGNTIYF. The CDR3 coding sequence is TGCGCCAGCAGCCAAGGAATCAGATACTCTGGAAACACCATATATTTT.